This T cell receptor beta chain was retrieved from a study of neoadjuvant anti-PD-1 for oral cavity cancer. On the study more broadly: Nivolumab at 3 mg/kg was mostly given biweekly, three to four doses, pre-surgery.

Trimming shortened V by 7 bases and J by 1 base, and 11 bases separated the two germline ends. Germline CDR1 is SNHLY and CDR2 is FYNNEI. The CDR3 extends over 13 amino acids. The protocol was immunoSEQ multiplex PCR, while the TCRdb copy is restricted to in-frame clones and leaves out a portion. The sample lists thousands of clones, around 77% occurring once. This clone was seen only once. Its matching antigen is unknown. Study outcomes and limitations: Pretreatment Treg/Th17 ratio correlated inversely with post-treatment tumor clonality.

These oral cavity squamous cell carcinomas were HPV-negative and locally advanced. The sample here was PBMCs, taken before nivolumab (anti-PD-1) treatment. V usage is TRBV2 and J usage is TRBJ2-7; no clear D gene. This receptor was identified in a person between 40 and 85 years old with oral cavity squamous cell carcinoma. The CDR3 region is CASNRIGSYEQYF. CDR3 DNA: TGTGCCAGCAACCGAATCGGGTCCTACGAGCAGTACTTC. Looking up the rest from reference TRBV2 and TRBJ2-7 gives the full variable domain: EPEVTQTPSHQVTQMGQEVILRCVPISNHLYFYWYRQILGQKVEFLVSFYNNEISEKSEIFDDQFSVERPDGSNFTLKIRSTKLEDSAMYFCASNRIGSYEQYFGPGTRLTVT.